Listed here is a single TCR beta chain. Its antigen is not identified. This entry belongs to a study of shared clonotypes between healthy human individuals. Study-level results: Estimated clonotype richness was generally higher in naive than memory subsets. Clonotypes that were shared across a handful of donors made up around 5% of naive CD4 clonotypes. Only a few donors were included, so the genetic and exposure-history diversity represented was limited.

CDR1 DFQATT and CDR2 SNEGSKA come from the germline V gene (reference sequence). V shed 4 bases and J shed 3 bases, with 4 bases lying between them. This CDR3 region has 10 residues. The test was conducted at deep level. Sequencing was performed with immunoSEQ multiplex PCR; in TCRdb, only in-frame clones are kept and a portion is missing. This table holds 2 million to 2.5 million clones, nearly 97% found once. The sample consisted of naive CD4+ T cells sorted from blood. Regarding subset: CD45RA+ positively selected. This chain uses TRBV20-1 with TRBJ2-7; the D is unclear. The clonotype was recovered from a man aged 18 to 29 in good health. The CDR3 sequence: CSATDYEQYF. The CDR3 nucleotides read TGCAGTGCTACGGACTACGAGCAGTACTTC.